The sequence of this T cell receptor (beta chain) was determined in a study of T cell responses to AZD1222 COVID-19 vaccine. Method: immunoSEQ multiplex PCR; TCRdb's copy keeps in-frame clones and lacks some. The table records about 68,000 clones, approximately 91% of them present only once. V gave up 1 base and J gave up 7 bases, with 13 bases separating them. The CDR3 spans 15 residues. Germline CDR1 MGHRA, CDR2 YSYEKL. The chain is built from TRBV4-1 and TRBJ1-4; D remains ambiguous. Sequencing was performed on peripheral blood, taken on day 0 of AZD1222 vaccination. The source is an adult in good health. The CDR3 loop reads CASSQGPGDTEKLFF. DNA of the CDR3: TGCGCCAGCAGCCAAGGGCCCGGGGATACTGAAAAACTGTTTTTT.